This TCR beta chain was obtained from a study of T cells after yellow fever vaccination. Study outcomes and limitations: A limited proportion of clonotypes was detected within both the CD4 and CD8 compartments. The secondary response peaked faster, at day 5 versus 15, but was weaker. Post-booster repertoires contained most primary-vaccination clones again (roughly 96% CD4, around 88% CD8).

A 5'RACE template-switching step, the method used to make TCR cDNA, added a universal primer site and UMIs. TCRdb re-derived calls from the 5' RACE reads in MiXCR, one entry per CDR3 protein. The sample consists of 99,000 or so distinct CDR3 sequences, under 7% of them appearing once. This CDR3 has 17 residues. V was pared by 0 bases and J by 0 bases, with 14 bases between. Of note for this clonotype: Its specificity is not known.

The receptor's source is a man younger than 30 who received the YFV17D yellow fever vaccine. The chain links TRBV12-3 or TRBV12-4 to TRBJ1-1; D not resolved. The sample was CD8+ T cells sorted from PBMCs, taken 10 days after the yellow fever booster vaccination. The CDR3 loop is CASSLAWASRMNTEAFF. CDR3 nucleotides: TGTGCCAGCAGTTTAGCCTGGGCCAGCCGGATGAACACTGAAGCTTTCTTT.